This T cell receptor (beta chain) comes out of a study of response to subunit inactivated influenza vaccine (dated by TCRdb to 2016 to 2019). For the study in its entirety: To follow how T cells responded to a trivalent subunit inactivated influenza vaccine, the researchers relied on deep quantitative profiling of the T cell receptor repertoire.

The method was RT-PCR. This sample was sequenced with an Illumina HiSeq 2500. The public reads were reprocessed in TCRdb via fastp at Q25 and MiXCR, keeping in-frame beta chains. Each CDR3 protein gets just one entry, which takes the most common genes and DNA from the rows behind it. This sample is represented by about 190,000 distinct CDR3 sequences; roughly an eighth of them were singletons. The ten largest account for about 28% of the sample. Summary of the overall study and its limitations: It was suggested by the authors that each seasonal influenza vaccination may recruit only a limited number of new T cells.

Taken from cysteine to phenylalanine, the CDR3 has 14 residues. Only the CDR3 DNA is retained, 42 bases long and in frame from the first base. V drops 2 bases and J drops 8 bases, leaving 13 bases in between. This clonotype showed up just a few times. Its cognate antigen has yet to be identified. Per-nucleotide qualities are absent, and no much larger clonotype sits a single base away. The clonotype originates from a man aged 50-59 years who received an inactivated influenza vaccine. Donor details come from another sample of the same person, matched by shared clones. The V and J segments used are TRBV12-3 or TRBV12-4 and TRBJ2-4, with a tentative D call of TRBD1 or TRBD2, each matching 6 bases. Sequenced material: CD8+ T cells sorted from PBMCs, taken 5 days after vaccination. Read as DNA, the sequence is TGTGCCAGCAGTTTATCGCCCGGGGGCGACATTCAGTACTTC. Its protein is CASSLSPGGDIQYF.